The subject of this entry is one T cell receptor (beta chain). TCRdb used MiXCR to reprocess the RT-PCR reads, holding one entry per CDR3 protein. Altogether around 580,000 distinct CDR3 sequences are present, 12% to 15% being singletons, with the ten largest covering 8.5% to 14%. The CDR3 covers 14 residues. Germline V gene data show CDR1 as MNHNS and CDR2 as SASEGT. Trimming at V came to 6 bases and at J to 4 bases, leaving 7 bases not matched to a gene. The source of the sample is a study of response to subunit inactivated influenza vaccine. The clonotype originates from a man aged 45-65 years who received an inactivated influenza vaccine. This chain joins TRBV6-1 and TRBJ1-2; 8 bases are a match to TRBD1. The sample consisted of PBMCs from blood, taken approximately 12 days after vaccination. CDR3 residues: CASRDRGWVYGYTF. The CDR3 region has the DNA TGTGCCAGCAGAGACAGGGGATGGGTCTATGGCTACACCTTC.